In its sample, the clone carrying this TCR beta chain was seen once. What it recognizes is unknown. This CDR3 fails to terminate in the conserved phenylalanine or tryptophan, so it likely reflects a read error. The DNA is left out, because the CDR3 cannot be placed on it with certainty; the CDR3 is given as TCRdb lists it. Germline assignment: CDR1 SGHVS and CDR2 FQNEAQ. The CDR3 is made up of 12 amino acids, end residues included. This specimen comes from a study of CD8+CD57+ T cells in acquired aplastic anemia. Study-level information: As sequenced from healthy donors, CD4+ cells averaged about 11 million reads. Notes on the study in general: Twenty-nine shared CD8+ CDR3s appeared highly expressed within patients' immunodominant clones.

CDR3 and TCR beta VDJ profiling relied on a genomic DNA template. Using its own MiXCR run on the reads, TCRdb lists one record per CDR3 protein. The sample includes hundreds of thousands of distinct CDR3 sequences, about two thirds of them seen just once. This rearrangement joins TRBV7-8 to TRBJ1-1. The TCR originated in a human donor in good health, serving as a control. Sequenced input: sorted CD4+, CD8+, or CD8+CD57+ T cells (not recorded which) from PBMCs. This CDR3 reads CASSSGNSQAYV.